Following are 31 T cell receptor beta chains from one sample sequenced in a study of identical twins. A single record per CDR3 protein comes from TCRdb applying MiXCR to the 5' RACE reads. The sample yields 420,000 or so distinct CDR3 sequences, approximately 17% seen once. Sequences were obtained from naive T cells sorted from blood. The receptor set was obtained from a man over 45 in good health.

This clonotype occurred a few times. The CDR3 here is CSARPTGTTYEQYF. CDR3 coding DNA: TGCAGTGCTAGACCCACCGGGACGACTTACGAGCAGTACTTC. The V gene is TRBV20-1, the J gene TRBJ2-7; D is perhaps TRBD1 or TRBD2 (5 bases each). Germline V gene lookup returns CDR1 DFQATT and CDR2 SNEGSKA (reference sequence). The CDR3 spans 14 residues. The V and J ends lost 2 bases and 4 bases respectively, with 15 bases between them.

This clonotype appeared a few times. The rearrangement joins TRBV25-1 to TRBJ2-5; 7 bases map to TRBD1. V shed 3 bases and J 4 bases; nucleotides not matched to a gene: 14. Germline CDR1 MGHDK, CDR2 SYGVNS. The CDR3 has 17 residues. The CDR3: CASSDSLGRGKVETQYF. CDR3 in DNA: TGTGCCAGCAGTGATTCGTTGGGCAGGGGGAAGGTAGAGACCCAGTACTTC.

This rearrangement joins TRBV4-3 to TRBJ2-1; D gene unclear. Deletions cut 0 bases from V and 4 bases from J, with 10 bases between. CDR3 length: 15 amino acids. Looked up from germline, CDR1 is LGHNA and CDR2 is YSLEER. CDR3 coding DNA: TGCGCCAGCAGCCAAGAAGGCAACGGGTACAATGAGCAGTTCTTC. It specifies CASSQEGNGYNEQFF.

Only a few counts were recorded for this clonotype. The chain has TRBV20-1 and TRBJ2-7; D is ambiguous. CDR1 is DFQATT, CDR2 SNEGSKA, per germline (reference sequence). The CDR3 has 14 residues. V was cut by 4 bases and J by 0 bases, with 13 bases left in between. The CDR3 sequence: CSAKDPRSSYEQYF. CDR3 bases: TGCAGTGCTAAGGACCCCCGGAGCTCCTACGAGCAGTACTTC.

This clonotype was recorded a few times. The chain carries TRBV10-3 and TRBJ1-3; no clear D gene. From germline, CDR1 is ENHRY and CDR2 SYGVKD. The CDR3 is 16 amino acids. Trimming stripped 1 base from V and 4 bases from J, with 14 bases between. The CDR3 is CAISELWTLAGNTIYF. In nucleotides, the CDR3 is TGTGCCATCAGTGAGTTATGGACTCTTGCGGGAAACACCATATATTTT.

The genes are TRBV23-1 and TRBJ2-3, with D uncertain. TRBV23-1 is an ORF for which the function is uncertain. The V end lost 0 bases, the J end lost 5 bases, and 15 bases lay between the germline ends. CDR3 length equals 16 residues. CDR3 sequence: CASSQSGRSWVDTQYF. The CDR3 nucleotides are TGCGCCAGCAGTCAATCAGGCCGATCCTGGGTAGATACGCAGTATTTT.

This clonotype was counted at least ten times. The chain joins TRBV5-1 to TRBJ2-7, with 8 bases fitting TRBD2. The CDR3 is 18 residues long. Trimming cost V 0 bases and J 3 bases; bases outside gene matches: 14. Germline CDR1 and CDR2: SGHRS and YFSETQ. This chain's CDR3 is CASSLAGASGLVYYEQYF. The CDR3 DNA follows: TGCGCCAGCAGCTTGGCCGGGGCTAGCGGGTTGGTCTACTACGAGCAGTACTTC.

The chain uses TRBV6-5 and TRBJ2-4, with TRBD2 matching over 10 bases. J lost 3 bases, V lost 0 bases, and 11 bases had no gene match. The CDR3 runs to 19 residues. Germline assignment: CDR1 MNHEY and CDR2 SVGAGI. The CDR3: CASSYSGSGGPRGKNIQYF. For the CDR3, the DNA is TGTGCCAGCAGTTACTCGGGTAGCGGGGGGCCAAGGGGCAAAAACATTCAGTACTTC.

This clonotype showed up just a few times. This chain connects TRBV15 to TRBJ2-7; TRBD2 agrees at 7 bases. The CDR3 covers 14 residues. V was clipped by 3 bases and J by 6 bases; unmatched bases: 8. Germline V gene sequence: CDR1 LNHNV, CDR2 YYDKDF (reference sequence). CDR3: CATSSDRLAGEQYF. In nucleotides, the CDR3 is TGTGCCACCAGCAGCGACAGACTAGCCGGCGAGCAGTACTTC. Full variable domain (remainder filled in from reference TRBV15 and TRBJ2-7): DAMVIQNPRYQVTQFGKPVTLSCSQTLNHNVMYWYQQKSSQAPKLLFHYYDKDFNNEADTPDNFQSRRPNTSFCFLDIRSPGLGDTAMYLCATSSDRLAGEQYFGPGTRLTVT.

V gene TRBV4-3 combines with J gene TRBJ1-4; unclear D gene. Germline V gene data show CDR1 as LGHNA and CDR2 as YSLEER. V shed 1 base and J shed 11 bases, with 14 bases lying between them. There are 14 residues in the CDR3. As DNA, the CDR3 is TGCGCCAGCAGCCAAGCTCTTGGCGTAAGGAAACTGTTTTTT. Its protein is CASSQALGVRKLFF.

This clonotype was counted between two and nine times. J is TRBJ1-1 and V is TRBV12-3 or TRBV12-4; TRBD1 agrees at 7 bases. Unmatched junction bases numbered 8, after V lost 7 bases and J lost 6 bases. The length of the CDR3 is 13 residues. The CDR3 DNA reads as TGTGCCAGCACATCCAACGACAGGGCTGAAGCTTTCTTT. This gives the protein CASTSNDRAEAFF.

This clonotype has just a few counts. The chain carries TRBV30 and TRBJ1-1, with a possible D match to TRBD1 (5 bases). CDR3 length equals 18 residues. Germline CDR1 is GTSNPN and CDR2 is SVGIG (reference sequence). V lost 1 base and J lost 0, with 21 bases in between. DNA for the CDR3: TGTGCCTGGAGTGCCCAGGGAGTGTGGGGAAATTTGAACACTGAAGCTTTCTTT. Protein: CAWSAQGVWGNLNTEAFF.

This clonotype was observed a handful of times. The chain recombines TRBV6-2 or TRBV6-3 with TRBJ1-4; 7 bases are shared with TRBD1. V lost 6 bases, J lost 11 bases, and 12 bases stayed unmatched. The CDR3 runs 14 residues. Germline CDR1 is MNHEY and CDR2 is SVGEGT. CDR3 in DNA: TGTGCCAGCAGCTTCGACAGGGTGTTAAGGAAACTGTTTTTT. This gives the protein CASSFDRVLRKLFF.

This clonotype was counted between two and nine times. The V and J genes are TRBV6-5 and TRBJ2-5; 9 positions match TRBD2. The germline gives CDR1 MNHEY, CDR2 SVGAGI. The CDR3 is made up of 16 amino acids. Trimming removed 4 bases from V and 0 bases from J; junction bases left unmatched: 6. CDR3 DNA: TGTGCCAGCAGTTCGGGGGCGGGGGGGTACCAAGAGACCCAGTACTTC. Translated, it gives CASSSGAGGYQETQYF.

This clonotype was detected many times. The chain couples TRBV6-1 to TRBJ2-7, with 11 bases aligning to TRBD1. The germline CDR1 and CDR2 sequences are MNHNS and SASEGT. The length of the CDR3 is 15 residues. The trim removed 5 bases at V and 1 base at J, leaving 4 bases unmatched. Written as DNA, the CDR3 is TGTGCCAGCAGTAAAGGGACAGGGGGTTCCTACGAGCAGTACTTC. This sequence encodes CASSKGTGGSYEQYF.

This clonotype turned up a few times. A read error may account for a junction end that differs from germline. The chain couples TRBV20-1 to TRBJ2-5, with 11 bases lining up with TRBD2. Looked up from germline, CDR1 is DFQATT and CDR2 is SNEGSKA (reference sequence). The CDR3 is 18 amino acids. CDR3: CSVRGLAGGLSLRETQYF. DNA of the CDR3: TGCAGTGTTAGAGGTCTAGCGGGGGGATTATCCCTCCGAGAGACCCAGTACTTC.

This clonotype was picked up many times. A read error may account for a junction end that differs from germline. CDR3 amino acids: CASSRSGSYEQYF. DNA of the CDR3: TGTGCCAGCAGCCGTAGCGGATCCTACGAGCAGTACTTC. The chain carries TRBV5-1 and TRBJ2-7, with TRBD2 as a possible D gene (6 bases). This CDR3 region has 13 residues. The germline CDR1 and CDR2 sequences are SGHRS and YFSETQ.

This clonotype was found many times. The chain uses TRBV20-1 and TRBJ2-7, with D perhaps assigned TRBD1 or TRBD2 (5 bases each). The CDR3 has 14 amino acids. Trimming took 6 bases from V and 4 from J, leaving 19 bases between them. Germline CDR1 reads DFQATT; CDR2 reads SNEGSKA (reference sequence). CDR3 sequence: CSAPTRDGGYEQYF. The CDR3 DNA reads TGCAGTGCCCCGACGAGGGACGGAGGATACGAGCAGTACTTC.

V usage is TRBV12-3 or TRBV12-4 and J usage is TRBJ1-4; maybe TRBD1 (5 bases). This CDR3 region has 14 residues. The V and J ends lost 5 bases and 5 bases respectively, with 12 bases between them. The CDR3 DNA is TGTGCCAGCAGTCCGGACGGGGGAAATGAAAAACTGTTTTTT. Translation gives CASSPDGGNEKLFF.

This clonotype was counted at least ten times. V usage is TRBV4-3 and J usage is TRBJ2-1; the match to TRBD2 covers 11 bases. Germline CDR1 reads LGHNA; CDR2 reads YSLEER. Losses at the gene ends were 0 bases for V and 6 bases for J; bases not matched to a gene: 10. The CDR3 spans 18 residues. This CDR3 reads CASSQDWLAGGNGNEQFF. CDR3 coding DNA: TGCGCCAGCAGCCAAGATTGGCTAGCGGGGGGTAACGGCAATGAGCAGTTCTTC.

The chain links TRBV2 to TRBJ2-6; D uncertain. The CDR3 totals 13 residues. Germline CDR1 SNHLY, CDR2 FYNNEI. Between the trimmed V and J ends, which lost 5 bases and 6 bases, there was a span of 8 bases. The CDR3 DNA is TGTGCCAGCAGTCGGACGGAGGCCAACGTCCTGACTTTC. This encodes CASSRTEANVLTF.

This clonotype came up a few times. CDR3 protein: CASSQVWTGTHEQYF. CDR3 DNA: TGTGCCAGCAGCCAAGTTTGGACAGGGACACACGAGCAGTACTTC. This chain joins TRBV14 and TRBJ2-7; TRBD1 agrees at 8 bases. The CDR3 is 15 residues long. With 1 base clipped from V and 5 bases from J, the junction kept 7 bases outside the gene matches. Germline lookup yields CDR1 SGHDN and CDR2 FVKESK.

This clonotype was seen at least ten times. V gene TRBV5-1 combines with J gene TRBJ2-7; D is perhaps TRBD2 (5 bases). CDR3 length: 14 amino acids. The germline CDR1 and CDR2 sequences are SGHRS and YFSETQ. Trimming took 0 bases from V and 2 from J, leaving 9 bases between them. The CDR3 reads CASSLAGETYEQYF. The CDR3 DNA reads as TGCGCCAGCAGCTTGGCCGGGGAAACCTACGAGCAGTACTTC.

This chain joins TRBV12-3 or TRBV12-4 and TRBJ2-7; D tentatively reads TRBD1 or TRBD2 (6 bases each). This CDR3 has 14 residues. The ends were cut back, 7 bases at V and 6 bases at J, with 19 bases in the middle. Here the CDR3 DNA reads TGTGCCAGCACAAAACAGGGAGGTCCCAGCGAGCAGTACTTC. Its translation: CASTKQGGPSEQYF.

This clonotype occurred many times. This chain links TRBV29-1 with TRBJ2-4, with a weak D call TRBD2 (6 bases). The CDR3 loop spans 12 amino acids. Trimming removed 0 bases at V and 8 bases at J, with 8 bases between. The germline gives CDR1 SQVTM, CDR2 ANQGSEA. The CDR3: CSVEEEGHIQYF. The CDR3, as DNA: TGCAGCGTTGAAGAGGAGGGACACATTCAGTACTTC.

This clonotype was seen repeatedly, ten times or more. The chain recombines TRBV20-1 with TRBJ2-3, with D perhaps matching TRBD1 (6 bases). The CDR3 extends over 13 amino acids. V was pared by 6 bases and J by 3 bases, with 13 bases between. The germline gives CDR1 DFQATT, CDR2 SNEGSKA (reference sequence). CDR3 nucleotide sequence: TGCAGTGCACCTGGACAGTTAACAGATACGCAGTATTTT. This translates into CSAPGQLTDTQYF.

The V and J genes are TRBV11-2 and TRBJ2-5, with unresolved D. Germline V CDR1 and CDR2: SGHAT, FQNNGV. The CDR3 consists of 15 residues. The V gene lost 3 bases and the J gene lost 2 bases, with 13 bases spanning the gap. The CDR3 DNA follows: TGTGCCAGCAGCTTTCTTCCCTACAAACAAGAGACCCAGTACTTC. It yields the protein CASSFLPYKQETQYF.

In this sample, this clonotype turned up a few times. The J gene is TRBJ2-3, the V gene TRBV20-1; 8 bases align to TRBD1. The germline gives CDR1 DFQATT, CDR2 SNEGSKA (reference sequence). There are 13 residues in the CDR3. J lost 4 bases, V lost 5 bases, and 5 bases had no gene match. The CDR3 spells CSAGQGVSDTQYF. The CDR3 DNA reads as TGCAGTGCTGGACAGGGAGTATCAGATACGCAGTATTTT.

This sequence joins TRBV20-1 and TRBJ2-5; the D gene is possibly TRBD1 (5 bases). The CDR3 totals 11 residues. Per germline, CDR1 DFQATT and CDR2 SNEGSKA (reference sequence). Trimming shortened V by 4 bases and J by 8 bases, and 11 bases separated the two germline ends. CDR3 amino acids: CSANAGPTQYF. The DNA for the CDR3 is TGCAGTGCTAATGCAGGGCCCACCCAGTACTTC.

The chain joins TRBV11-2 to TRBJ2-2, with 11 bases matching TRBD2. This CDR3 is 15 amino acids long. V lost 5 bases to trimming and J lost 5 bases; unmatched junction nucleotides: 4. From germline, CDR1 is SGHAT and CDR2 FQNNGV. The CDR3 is CASSTSGRGTGELFF. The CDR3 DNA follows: TGTGCCAGCAGCACTAGCGGGAGAGGGACCGGGGAGCTGTTTTTT.

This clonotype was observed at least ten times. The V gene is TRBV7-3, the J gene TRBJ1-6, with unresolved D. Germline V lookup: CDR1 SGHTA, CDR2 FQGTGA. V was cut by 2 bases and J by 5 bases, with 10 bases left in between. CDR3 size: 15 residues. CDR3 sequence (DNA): TGTGCCAGCAGCTTAGGCCCGACGAATAATTCACCCCTCCACTTT. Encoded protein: CASSLGPTNNSPLHF.